These 26 T cell receptor beta chains were sequenced from one sample in a study of shared clonotypes between healthy human individuals. TCRdb's table, derived via immunoSEQ multiplex PCR, lists solely in-frame clones and lacks some. The sample gives around 2.5 million clones, 93% of which show up once; 0.36% is in the top ten. The sequenced sample was naive CD4+ T cells from PBMCs. The subset denotes: CD45RA+ positively selected. The receptors were gathered from a young man in good health. Some clones in this sample may be carry-over from other donors' samples.

This rearrangement joins TRBV4-3 to TRBJ2-2; 8 bases fit TRBD2. Unmatched junction bases numbered 12, after V lost 4 bases and J lost 2 bases. The germline gives CDR1 LGHNA, CDR2 YSLEER. CDR3 length: 18 residues. Written as DNA, the CDR3 is TGCGCCAGCAGCCCGGGGGCTACAGCGGGGGATAACACCGGGGAGCTGTTTTTT. Its translation is CASSPGATAGDNTGELFF.

This clone was recorded once. V gene TRBV4-2 combines with J gene TRBJ2-3; 12 nucleotides agree with TRBD2. Trimming cost V 2 bases and J 5 bases; bases outside gene matches: 2. This CDR3 comprises 15 residues. The germline V gene has CDR1 LGHNA and CDR2 YNFKEQ. This chain's CDR3 is CASSQRLAGEDTQYF. The CDR3 nucleotides are TGTGCCAGCAGCCAAAGACTAGCGGGAGAAGATACGCAGTATTTT.

A word on this clone: The same CDR3 can be traced to other DNA sequences in this sample. This chain uses TRBV28 with TRBJ1-1; 10 nucleotides match TRBD1. CDR3 length equals 15 residues. Looked up from germline, CDR1 is MDHEN and CDR2 is SYDVKM. V dropped 5 bases and J dropped 2; count of bases not matched to a gene: 5. CDR3 sequence reads: CASSGRDRGNTEAFF. Here the CDR3 DNA reads TGTGCCAGCAGTGGCCGGGACAGGGGAAACACTGAAGCTTTCTTT.

The CDR3: CASSGSLEAGAEYGYTF. Here the CDR3 DNA reads TGTGCCAGCAGCGGCTCCCTTGAGGCTGGGGCGGAATATGGCTACACCTTC. The gene calls are TRBV9 and TRBJ1-2; D may be TRBD1 (5 bases). Germline CDR1 reads SGDLS; CDR2 reads YYNGEE. CDR3 length: 17 residues. The ends were cut back, 3 bases at V and 5 bases at J, with 23 bases in the middle.

This clone was seen a single time. CDR3 DNA: TGTGCCACCAGCAGAGATGGGGGGAGTCAGCCCCAGCATTTT. Translation: CATSRDGGSQPQHF. The chain carries TRBV15 and TRBJ1-5; a weak D match, TRBD1 (5 bases). Trimming cost V 0 bases and J 6 bases, with 9 bases left between them. This CDR3 has 14 amino acids. Germline loops: CDR1 LNHNV, CDR2 YYDKDF (reference sequence). Complete variable domain (other parts from reference TRBV15 and TRBJ1-5): DAMVIQNPRYQVTQFGKPVTLSCSQTLNHNVMYWYQQKSSQAPKLLFHYYDKDFNNEADTPDNFQSRRPNTSFCFLDIRSPGLGDTAMYLCATSRDGGSQPQHFGDGTRLSIL.

This clone was seen a handful of times. The chain employs TRBV11-3 and TRBJ2-2; D might be TRBD2 (5 bases). Germline-derived CDR1 and CDR2 are SGHNT and YENEEA. The length of the CDR3 is 14 residues. Trimming took 3 bases from V and 3 from J, leaving 8 bases between them. For the CDR3, the DNA is TGTGCCAGCAGCTTCGAGGGATACACCGGGGAGCTGTTTTTT. Its translation: CASSFEGYTGELFF.

The chain uses TRBV10-1 and TRBJ2-5; TRBD1 might be the D (6 bases). The germline V gene has CDR1 WNHNN and CDR2 SYGVQD (reference sequence). Trimming stripped 2 bases from V and 3 bases from J, with 10 bases between. The CDR3 consists of 14 residues. CDR3 amino acids: CASSEGAGEETQYF. In DNA form, the CDR3 reads TGCGCCAGCAGTGAGGGGGCAGGGGAAGAGACCCAGTACTTC.

Remarks on this clone: Other DNA sequences of this sample code for an identical CDR3. Written as DNA, the CDR3 is TGTGCCAGCACAGTGAACACTGAAGCTTTCTTT. Encoded protein: CASTVNTEAFF. The chain is built from TRBV2 and TRBJ1-1; no firm D call. V lost 7 bases, J lost 0 bases, and 3 bases lay in between. Germline assignment: CDR1 SNHLY and CDR2 FYNNEI. The CDR3 contains 11 residues.

The chain is built from TRBV4-1 and TRBJ2-1; TRBD2 matches 9 bases. The CDR3 consists of 15 residues. The J segment lost 7 bases and the V segment lost 3 bases, leaving 7 bases of the junction unmatched. CDR1 MGHRA and CDR2 YSYEKL come from the germline V gene. CDR3 sequence (DNA): TGCGCCAGCAGCCAGTTAGCGGGAGTGAGGAATGAGCAGTTCTTC. Amino acids: CASSQLAGVRNEQFF.

The V and J genes are TRBV29-1 and TRBJ2-3; TRBD2 matches 11 bases. CDR1 SQVTM and CDR2 ANQGSEA come from the germline V gene. J lost 0 bases, V lost 7 bases, and 15 bases had no gene match. The CDR3 runs 18 residues. The DNA of the CDR3 is TGCAGCGCCGTTCTTGGGACTAGCGGAAGTGCTAGCACAGATACGCAGTATTTT. It yields the protein CSAVLGTSGSASTDTQYF.

This sequence joins TRBV18 and TRBJ2-2; no clear D. V lost 3 bases and J 3 bases, leaving 23 bases between the germline ends. CDR3 length equals 19 residues. CDR1 KGHSH and CDR2 LQKENI come from the germline V gene. As DNA, the CDR3 is TGTGCCAGCTCACCCTATTCGAGTATCGGGTTCGCCGACACCGGGGAGCTGTTTTTT. Its translation: CASSPYSSIGFADTGELFF.

With respect to this clone: The same CDR3 is also encoded by other DNA sequences in this sample. This rearrangement joins TRBV5-1 to TRBJ2-3; a possible D gene is TRBD2 (5 bases). The CDR3 has 14 amino acids. The germline CDR1 and CDR2 sequences are SGHRS and YFSETQ. V lost 0 bases and J 2 bases, leaving 7 bases between the germline ends. CDR3 in amino acids: CASSLGGLTDTQYF. CDR3 coding DNA: TGCGCCAGCAGCTTGGGAGGGCTCACAGATACGCAGTATTTT.

This chain connects TRBV5-1 to TRBJ1-2; no firm D call. The CDR3 covers 14 residues. Germline assignment: CDR1 SGHRS and CDR2 YFSETQ. V was shortened by 0 bases and J by 5 bases, with 11 bases between the two germline ends. The CDR3 bases are TGCGCCAGCAGCTTGGGTCCAGGAGCGTATGGCTACACCTTC. Protein product: CASSLGPGAYGYTF.

A single count supports this clone. The rearrangement uses TRBV7-3 and TRBJ2-1; TRBD2 matches 9 bases. The length of the CDR3 is 17 residues. Per germline, CDR1 SGHTA and CDR2 FQGTGA. V was pared by 4 bases and J by 3 bases, with 10 bases of the junction left unmatched. The CDR3 loop is CASSSRGSGSNYNEQFF. DNA of the CDR3: TGTGCCAGCAGCTCCCGGGGTAGCGGGAGCAACTACAATGAGCAGTTCTTC.

The V gene is TRBV5-5, the J gene TRBJ2-7; no reliable D call. The V and J ends lost 5 bases and 3 bases respectively, with 21 bases between them. The CDR3 loop spans 16 amino acids. Germline V gives CDR1 SGHKS, CDR2 YYEKEE (reference sequence). Here the CDR3 DNA reads TGTGCCAGCAGTTCCAGCTTCGCTTTTAAGCTCTACGAGCAGTACTTC. Translating gives CASSSSFAFKLYEQYF.

The rearrangement uses TRBV29-1 and TRBJ1-4; 8 nucleotides align to TRBD1. The CDR3 contains 13 residues. V gave up 4 bases and J gave up 10 bases; unmatched junction bases: 8. Germline V gene data show CDR1 as SQVTM and CDR2 as ANQGSEA. CDR3 protein: CSVGGQGAGKLFF. The CDR3 DNA sequence: TGCAGCGTTGGGGGCCAGGGGGCGGGAAAACTGTTTTTT.

The gene calls are TRBV29-1 and TRBJ1-2; D is ambiguous. Trimming stripped 3 bases from V and 8 bases from J, with 16 bases between. The V gene's germline CDR1 is SQVTM and CDR2 ANQGSEA. The CDR3 contains 13 residues. CDR3 DNA sequence: TGCAGCGTTGATTCCGTTGGATCCAGCGGCTACACCTTC. Its protein product is CSVDSVGSSGYTF.

In DNA, the CDR3 is TGTGCCAGCAGGGACCCTGGAGGGGTTTACGAGCAGTACTTC. This translates into CASRDPGGVYEQYF. This sequence joins TRBV28 and TRBJ2-7, with D tentatively TRBD2 (6 bases). V lost 6 bases to trimming and J lost 4 bases, with 16 bases between them. CDR3 length: 14 residues. CDR1 MDHEN and CDR2 SYDVKM come from the germline V gene.

For this clone: Different DNA sequences within this sample yield the same CDR3. J is TRBJ2-1 and V is TRBV5-1; D not resolved. CDR3 size: 14 residues. Trimming took off 0 bases at V and 0 bases at J, with 4 bases between the two ends. Per germline, CDR1 SGHRS and CDR2 YFSETQ. The CDR3 nucleotides are TGCGCCAGCAGCTTGGCGAGCTCCTACAATGAGCAGTTCTTC. Protein product: CASSLASSYNEQFF.

The table lists this clone with a count of one. Other nucleotide sequences from this sample produce the same CDR3. The V and J genes are TRBV2 and TRBJ2-6, with TRBD1 matching over 10 bases. This CDR3 comprises 16 residues. With 7 bases clipped from V and 2 bases from J, the junction kept 5 bases outside the gene matches. CDR1 is SNHLY and CDR2 is FYNNEI in the germline V gene. The CDR3 sequence is CASNRQGAAGANVLTF. CDR3 nucleotides: TGTGCCAGCAACCGACAGGGGGCGGCTGGGGCCAACGTCCTGACTTTC.

This chain links TRBV7-2 with TRBJ2-1; D is uncertain. Between the trimmed V and J ends, which lost 5 bases and 10 bases, there was a span of 12 bases. CDR3 length equals 12 residues. Germline CDR1 SGHTA, CDR2 FQGNSA. The DNA for the CDR3 is TGTGCCAGCAGCCCAACGCCCAGGGAGCAGTTCTTC. This sequence encodes CASSPTPREQFF.

As regards this clone: Other DNA sequences in the same sample also yield this CDR3. This sequence joins TRBV28 and TRBJ2-2; TRBD2 aligns across 9 bases. Per germline, CDR1 MDHEN and CDR2 SYDVKM. Unmatched junction bases numbered 3, after V lost 9 bases and J lost 1 base. The CDR3 contains 14 residues. The CDR3 DNA sequence: TGTGCCAGTGGAGCGGGAGGGAACACCGGGGAGCTGTTTTTT. Residues: CASGAGGNTGELFF.

The rearrangement joins TRBV9 to TRBJ2-7; D is tentatively TRBD1 or TRBD2 (6 bases each). With 0 bases removed from V and 2 bases from J, the gap between germline ends came to 15 bases. Germline lookup yields CDR1 SGDLS and CDR2 YYNGEE. This CDR3 is 16 amino acids long. This CDR3 is CASSVESGRGPYEQYF. The CDR3 region has the DNA TGTGCCAGCAGCGTAGAATCCGGCCGGGGGCCCTACGAGCAGTACTTC. The full variable domain, completed using reference TRBV9 and TRBJ2-7, is DSGVTQTPKHLITATGQRVTLRCSPRSGDLSVYWYQQSLDQGLQFLIQYYNGEERAKGNILERFSAQQFPDLHSELNLSSLELGDSALYFCASSVESGRGPYEQYFGPGTRLTVT.

The chain links TRBV6-1 to TRBJ2-7, with TRBD2 as a possible D gene (6 bases). CDR3 length: 16 amino acids. V dropped 4 bases and J dropped 7 bases, with 23 bases sitting between them. Germline CDR1 is MNHNS and CDR2 is SASEGT. The DNA for the CDR3 is TGTGCCAGCAGTGGCCTGAAAGCGGGCGATTACGGGGAGCAGTACTTC. Translated, it gives CASSGLKAGDYGEQYF.

The chain is built from TRBV6-5 and TRBJ1-5; D is unresolved. V lost 1 base, J lost 7 bases, and 5 bases lay in between. This CDR3 region has 12 residues. Germline loops: CDR1 MNHEY, CDR2 SVGAGI. The CDR3 DNA reads TGTGCCAGCAGTTACTGGATACAGCCCCAGCATTTT. As protein: CASSYWIQPQHF.

V gene TRBV19 combines with J gene TRBJ2-5, with TRBD1 matching over 9 bases. V shed 4 bases, J shed 3 bases, and the junction held 0 bases outside the gene matches. Germline CDR1 reads LNHDA; CDR2 reads SQIVND (reference sequence). The CDR3 sequence is 13 residues long. The CDR3 DNA sequence: TGTGCCAGTAGTAGGACAGGGGAAGAGACCCAGTACTTC. Translating gives CASSRTGEETQYF.